This TCR beta chain was identified in a study of blood T cells in healthy people across ages. The second PCR ran roughly 6 to 11 cycles with a sample-barcoded 5' primer and J-beta primers. TCRdb used MiXCR to reprocess the 5' RACE reads, holding one entry per CDR3 protein. The profile shows 600,000 to 800,000 distinct CDR3 sequences, around 21% of them singletons. CDR3 size: 14 residues. The germline V and J ends were trimmed by 3 bases and 2 bases, with 11 bases remaining between them. Per the germline V gene, CDR1 is SGHTA and CDR2 is FQGNSA. This clonotype was seen a handful of times. This chain uses TRBV7-2 with TRBJ2-7; no clear D. The sample taken for sequencing was blood. The clonotype was recovered from a man in his 70s in good health. CDR3 nucleotide sequence: TGTGCCAGCAGCTTGTCTGGTCTCGCCTACGAGCAGTACTTC. Its translation: CASSLSGLAYEQYF.